This T cell receptor beta chain was obtained from a study of T cell changes during pregnancy in multiple sclerosis. The ends lost 1 base at V and 10 bases at J; junction bases unmatched: 13. The CDR3 is 18 amino acids. Per the germline V gene, CDR1 is LGHNA and CDR2 is YSLEER. Method: immunoSEQ multiplex PCR; TCRdb's copy keeps in-frame clones and lacks some. The sample has just under 80,000 clones, roughly 95% seen once. This receptor was obtained from a female donor in good health, enrolled as a control in a pregnancy study. The chain links TRBV4-3 to TRBJ2-1; 13 bases are shared with TRBD2. The specimen comprised peripheral blood, sampled in the second trimester of pregnancy. The CDR3 sequence is CASSQAMILAGGPGEQFF. CDR3 DNA: TGCGCCAGCAGCCAAGCCATGATACTAGCGGGGGGGCCAGGGGAGCAGTTCTTC.